The source of this TCR beta chain is a study of CD8+CD57+ T cells in acquired aplastic anemia. In the study overall: An average of 3.2 ug of DNA was obtained from sorted CD4+ and CD8+ cells. Where healthy donors were concerned, CD4+ cells averaged about 10 million reads.

Study-wide findings and caveats: Any difference that existed in CD8+ Simpson's diversity between patients and controls was not significant. Patients and controls turned out to have around 29 CD8+ CDR3 sequences in common.

Genomic DNA acted as the template from which TCR beta VDJ combination and CDR3 sequence profiling were carried out. TCRdb redid the calling of the reads with MiXCR, one entry per CDR3 protein. The sample records about 220,000 distinct CDR3 sequences, roughly 33% being singletons. In the case of this clonotype: Its matching antigen is unknown.

J was trimmed by 7 bases and V by 6 bases; bases with no gene match: 7. In germline, CDR1 is KGHDR, CDR2 SFDVKD. This CDR3 is built from 13 residues. This clonotype was sampled from a human donor in good health, serving as a control. The sample consisted of sorted CD4+, CD8+, or CD8+CD57+ T cells (not recorded which) from PBMCs. This chain joins TRBV24-1 and TRBJ1-2; TRBD1 matches at 7 bases. This chain's CDR3 is CATSQGGSSGYTF. The CDR3 region has the DNA TGTGCCACCAGTCAAGGGGGCAGTAGTGGCTACACCTTC.